This is a list of T cell receptor beta chains from one sample in a study of early T cells in non-severe SARS-CoV-2 infection. TCRdb re-derived calls from the 5' RACE reads in MiXCR, one entry per CDR3 protein. The sample contains around 57,000 distinct CDR3 sequences, approximately 12% of which appear only once. Sequencing used whole blood. The receptors were gathered from an adult who was a healthcare worker with PCR-confirmed SARS-CoV-2 infection or an uninfected control (not recorded which). Each CDR3 is given with its conserved first and last residue. Each record gives: J gene, D gene, V gene, clone size, CDR3 protein, CDR3 DNA. A D gene is named only where the DNA matches it firmly. The size entry is marked missing in some rows and otherwise reads once, few, many or a size class.

j_gene: TRBJ2-3
d_gene: TRBD2
v_gene: TRBV6-6
abundance: many
CDR3aa: CASSRGGDINTQYF
CDR3nt: TGTGCCAGCAGCCGGGGGGGCGATATAAATACGCAGTATTTT

j_gene: TRBJ2-3
d_gene: TRBD1
v_gene: TRBV6-1
abundance: few
CDR3aa: CASSRTGYTTDTQYF
CDR3nt: TGTGCCAGCAGCCGGACAGGGTATACGACAGATACGCAGTATTTT

j_gene: TRBJ2-6
d_gene: TRBD1
v_gene: TRBV30
abundance: many
CDR3aa: CAWGQGSSGANVLTF
CDR3nt: TGTGCCTGGGGACAGGGCTCTAGTGGGGCCAACGTCCTGACTTTC

j_gene: TRBJ1-3
d_gene: TRBD1
v_gene: TRBV6-5
abundance: few
CDR3aa: CASSPTWDSEGNTIYF
CDR3nt: TGTGCCAGCAGTCCCACCTGGGACAGCGAGGGAAACACCATATATTTT

j_gene: TRBJ2-2
d_gene: NA
v_gene: TRBV28
abundance: many
CDR3aa: CASRTTRVTGELFF
CDR3nt: TGTGCCAGCAGAACCACCAGGGTCACCGGGGAGCTGTTTTTT

j_gene: TRBJ1-1
d_gene: NA
v_gene: TRBV10-3
abundance: NA
CDR3aa: CAISENLSKPNTEAFF
CDR3nt: TGTGCCATCAGTGAAAATTTGTCTAAACCGAACACTGAAGCTTTCTTT

j_gene: TRBJ2-3
d_gene: NA
v_gene: TRBV10-1
abundance: NA
CDR3aa: CASSVGRDTQYF
CDR3nt: TGCGCCAGCAGTGTTGGTCGAGATACGCAGTATTTT

j_gene: TRBJ1-1
d_gene: TRBD1
v_gene: TRBV19
abundance: many
CDR3aa: CASSTDRGSAFF
CDR3nt: TGTGCCAGTAGTACGGACAGGGGTTCAGCTTTCTTT

j_gene: TRBJ2-7
d_gene: TRBD2
v_gene: TRBV11-2
abundance: many
CDR3aa: CASSLKASRGEYEQYF
CDR3nt: TGTGCCAGCAGCTTAAAGGCATCCCGGGGGGAATACGAGCAGTACTTC

j_gene: TRBJ2-3
d_gene: NA
v_gene: TRBV11-2
abundance: many
CDR3aa: CASSSEGLPTQYF
CDR3nt: TGTGCCAGCAGCTCCGAGGGACTTCCTACGCAGTATTTT

j_gene: TRBJ1-5
d_gene: NA
v_gene: TRBV30
abundance: many
CDR3aa: CAWSLSGGGGYQPQHF
CDR3nt: TGTGCCTGGAGTCTATCGGGGGGCGGTGGTTATCAGCCCCAGCATTTT

j_gene: TRBJ1-4
d_gene: TRBD1
v_gene: TRBV2
abundance: few
CDR3aa: CASSQGVVGEKLFF
CDR3nt: TGTGCCAGCAGCCAGGGGGTAGTCGGTGAAAAACTGTTTTTT

j_gene: TRBJ1-1
d_gene: NA
v_gene: TRBV30
abundance: NA
CDR3aa: CAWGKEHTEAFF
CDR3nt: TGTGCCTGGGGGAAGGAACACACTGAAGCTTTCTTT

j_gene: TRBJ1-1
d_gene: NA
v_gene: TRBV5-1
abundance: NA
CDR3aa: CASSLALNTEAFF
CDR3nt: TGCGCCAGCAGCTTGGCGCTGAACACTGAAGCTTTCTTT

j_gene: TRBJ1-1
d_gene: NA
v_gene: TRBV12-3/TRBV12-4
abundance: NA
CDR3aa: CASRELGGNTEAFF
CDR3nt: TGTGCCAGCAGGGAGCTGGGAGGGAACACTGAAGCTTTCTTT

j_gene: TRBJ2-5
d_gene: TRBD1
v_gene: TRBV20-1
abundance: NA
CDR3aa: CSARDGDRVGETQYF
CDR3nt: TGCAGTGCTAGAGATGGGGACAGGGTCGGAGAGACCCAGTACTTC

j_gene: TRBJ2-6
d_gene: TRBD1
v_gene: TRBV23-1
abundance: NA
CDR3aa: CASSKTGTDNTGANVLTF
CDR3nt: TGCGCCAGCAGTAAGACCGGGACAGACAACACCGGGGCCAACGTCCTGACTTTC